The entry that follows covers one T cell receptor beta chain sequence. This sample stems from a study of T cell responses to AZD1222 COVID-19 vaccine. Germline loops: CDR1 MNHEY, CDR2 SMNVEV (reference sequence). Trimming pared 6 bases from V and 3 bases from J, leaving 18 bases between. CDR3 size: 15 residues. Using immunoSEQ multiplex PCR, the repertoire was profiled, and TCRdb retains in-frame clones only, with some absent. The data show some 150,000 clones, more than 85% seen once. V and J are TRBV27 and TRBJ2-7; TRBD1 is a possible D gene (6 bases). The sequences come from peripheral blood, collected on day 0 of AZD1222 vaccination. The receptor's source is an adult in good health. The CDR3, as DNA: TGTGCCAGCAGCTACACAGGGAACCAGGACTACGAGCAGTACTTC. It translates to CASSYTGNQDYEQYF.